This entry features one T cell receptor (beta chain) sequence. Its antigen target is currently unknown. No per-base quality is available; no much larger clone lies one base away. The source of the sample is a study of T cell changes during pregnancy in multiple sclerosis (dated 2019 in TCRdb). A note on the overall study: The study examined how the T cell repertoire changed over the course of pregnancy in women with multiple sclerosis.

Receptor libraries were prepared by the immunoSEQ multiplex PCR assay. Not all clones reach the TCRdb copy of this immuneACCESS table, which keeps in-frame sequences only. Checked studies attribute under half of the gap to unresolved V genes and leave the rest unexplained. Present in this sample are tens of thousands of clones, around 92% of which were seen just once. Of the sample, around 2% is held by the ten largest clones. Sequences were derived from peripheral blood, sampled in the third trimester of pregnancy. The sequence was obtained from a female donor in good health, enrolled as a control in a pregnancy study.

In nucleotide form, the sequence is TGTGCCAGCAGCTTACTACTAGCGGGCCAGGCAGATACGCAGTATTTT. It encodes CASSLLLAGQADTQYF. Rearrangement joined TRBV7-9 to TRBJ2-3; 9 central nucleotides agree with TRBD2. According to the germline V gene (reference sequence), CDR1 reads SEHNR and CDR2 reads FQNEAQ. The CDR3 runs 16 residues from the cysteine to the phenylalanine. Of all the DNA, just the CDR3 is kept, 48 bases in frame from base 1. V is pruned by 2 bases and J by 4 bases, leaving 7 bases of the junction without a gene match.